The source of this T cell receptor (beta chain) is a study of T cell changes during pregnancy in multiple sclerosis. Trimming left V 3 bases short and J 2 bases short, with 14 bases between. Germline CDR1 is MNHEY and CDR2 is SMNVEV (reference sequence). This CDR3 has 15 amino acids. The repertoire was sequenced with immunoSEQ multiplex PCR; TCRdb's copy has only in-frame clones and lacks some. The table shows 81,000 or so clones, with approximately 90% occurring only once. The chain employs TRBV27 and TRBJ2-7; D is perhaps TRBD2 (6 bases). The starting material was PBMCs, obtained in the first trimester of pregnancy. The TCR originated in a female donor in good health, serving as a control in a pregnancy study. Some clones in this sample may be carry-over from other donors' samples. The CDR3 here is CASSLSGLGAYEQYF. The CDR3 region has the DNA TGTGCCAGCAGTTTGAGCGGGTTAGGGGCCTACGAGCAGTACTTC.